The present T cell receptor (beta chain) was sequenced within a study of T cells in Graves' hyperthyroidism and ophthalmopathy. Study summary: Prior to any treatment, at the point of initial diagnosis, peripheral blood was collected.

Using RNA transcripts as the source, TCR beta CDR3 regions were amplified. First-round RT-PCR of the TCR CDR3 relied on the HTBI primer set. Each CDR3 protein gets one entry after TCRdb re-called the multiplex PCR reads with MiXCR. Among 500,000 to 550,000 distinct CDR3 sequences listed, less than 25% were seen once. This clonotype appeared many times. Its antigen is as yet unknown. Germline values: CDR1 DFQATT, CDR2 SNEGSKA (reference sequence). The CDR3 contains 15 residues. After removal of 6 bases from V and 2 bases from J, the junction contained 11 bases not matched to a gene. General study results and limits: Blood also contained most expanded thyroid clonotypes above 0.001.

Lactation, pregnancy, other autoimmune disease or uncontrolled infection led to exclusion of patients. The sample taken for sequencing was blood. This TCR was recovered from a man in his late teens or twenties with Graves' hyperthyroidism. The V gene is TRBV20-1, the J gene TRBJ2-7, with TRBD1 identical over 9 bases. The CDR3 loop reads CSARLGDRETYEQYF. The CDR3, as DNA: TGCAGTGCCAGGCTTGGGGACAGGGAGACCTACGAGCAGTACTTC.